These 15 T cell receptor beta chains originate from one sample sequenced in a study of T cell changes during pregnancy in multiple sclerosis. Sequencing used immunoSEQ multiplex PCR; TCRdb keeps in-frame clones, though not all of them. The table has roughly 90,000 clones, 85% to 95% seen once. The sequencing here drew on peripheral blood, taken in the first trimester of pregnancy. Receptors were obtained from a female donor in good health, enrolled as a control in a pregnancy study.

V usage is TRBV28 and J usage is TRBJ1-2; unclear D gene. Germline CDR1 and CDR2: MDHEN and SYDVKM. The CDR3 runs to 12 residues. Trimming left V 6 bases short and J 2 bases short, with 7 bases between. CDR3 region: CASRIGNYGYTF. The CDR3 DNA is TGTGCCAGCAGAATCGGGAACTATGGCTACACCTTC.

This chain joins TRBV10-3 and TRBJ2-3, with TRBD2 identical over 8 bases. Germline CDR1 ENHRY, CDR2 SYGVKD. The CDR3 covers 14 residues. V trimming: 5 bases; J trimming: 2 bases; junction bases outside the gene matches: 3. The DNA for the CDR3 is TGTGCCATCAGTCGCGGGGGGACCACAGATACGCAGTATTTT. Protein: CAISRGGTTDTQYF.

This sequence joins TRBV28 and TRBJ1-5; TRBD1 is a possible D gene (6 bases). The germline V and J ends were trimmed by 11 bases and 3 bases, with 17 bases remaining between them. Germline loops: CDR1 MDHEN, CDR2 SYDVKM. The CDR3 sequence is 14 residues long. The CDR3: CAATSGTTNQPQHF. The DNA of the CDR3 is TGTGCCGCTACCTCCGGGACAACCAATCAGCCCCAGCATTTT. The variable domain in full, with the rest retrieved from reference TRBV28 and TRBJ1-5, is DVKVTQSSRYLVKRTGEKVFLECVQDMDHENMFWYRQDPGLGLRLIYFSYDVKMKEKGDIPEGYSVSREKKERFSLILESASTNQTSMYLCAATSGTTNQPQHFGDGTRLSIL.

The chain couples TRBV7-8 to TRBJ2-1; TRBD2 aligns across 10 bases. From germline, CDR1 is SGHVS and CDR2 FQNEAQ. Trimming cost V 2 bases and J 5 bases; bases outside gene matches: 0. CDR3 length: 14 residues. The CDR3 DNA follows: TGTGCCAGCAGCTTAACTAGCGGGAACAATGAGCAGTTCTTC. Amino acid sequence: CASSLTSGNNEQFF.

A few counts support this clone. V usage is TRBV9 and J usage is TRBJ1-5; D call uncertain. Germline V gene data show CDR1 as SGDLS and CDR2 as YYNGEE. The CDR3 is 14 amino acids. The V end lost 4 bases, the J end lost 2 bases, and 10 bases lay between the germline ends. The CDR3 sequence is CASSLAGGNQPQHF. The CDR3 DNA follows: TGTGCCAGCAGCCTGGCCGGAGGCAATCAGCCCCAGCATTTT.

V is TRBV18 and J is TRBJ1-1; 8 bases align to TRBD1. J was trimmed by 7 bases and V by 6 bases; bases with no gene match: 7. CDR1 is KGHSH and CDR2 is LQKENI in the germline V gene. The CDR3 is 13 amino acids. This CDR3 reads CASSPDRGGEAFF. The DNA of the CDR3 is TGTGCCAGCTCTCCAGACAGGGGTGGTGAAGCTTTCTTT.

As regards this clone: At one end the junction does not follow the germline gene, possibly because of a read error. The genes are TRBV6-1 and TRBJ1-2, with 7 bases aligning to TRBD1. Germline CDR1 is MNHNS and CDR2 is SASEGT. This CDR3 has 14 residues. Here the CDR3 reads CASSETVHQDRDIF. The CDR3 DNA sequence: TGTGCCAGCAGTGAAACGGTCCACCAAGACAGGGACATCTTC.

The V call is TRBV29-1, the J call TRBJ1-2; D unclear. V was shortened by 6 bases and J by 8 bases, with 16 bases between the two germline ends. Germline values: CDR1 SQVTM, CDR2 ANQGSEA. This CDR3 contains 12 residues. For the CDR3, the DNA is TGCAGCGTCAAACCGGCGGGGAAGGGCTACACCTTC. It is translated as CSVKPAGKGYTF.

V is TRBV7-2 and J is TRBJ1-4; TRBD1 matches 12 bases. The V gene end was trimmed by 5 bases and the J gene end by 7 bases; junction bases not matched to a gene: 8. This CDR3 region has 16 residues. Germline V CDR1 and CDR2: SGHTA, FQGNSA. The CDR3 sequence: CASSQGQGAWSEKLFF. The CDR3 DNA reads TGTGCCAGCAGCCAGGGACAGGGGGCTTGGTCTGAAAAACTGTTTTTT.

V is TRBV7-2 and J is TRBJ2-3; possibly TRBD2 for D (5 bases). Germline V CDR1 and CDR2: SGHTA, FQGNSA. This CDR3 spans 16 amino acids. The V end was cut by 3 bases, the J end by 3 bases, with 16 bases between. CDR3 sequence reads: CASSFGSDGVTDTQYF. Here the CDR3 DNA reads TGTGCCAGCAGCTTCGGATCAGACGGGGTGACAGATACGCAGTATTTT.

The chain carries TRBV18 and TRBJ1-2, with D possibly TRBD1 on 5 matching bases. Germline V gives CDR1 KGHSH, CDR2 LQKENI. This CDR3 region has 16 residues. V lost 4 bases and J lost 0, with 15 bases in between. CDR3 sequence: CASSRGSGDPNYGYTF. The CDR3 nucleotides read TGTGCCAGCTCACGGGGAAGCGGGGACCCTAACTATGGCTACACCTTC. The full variable domain, rest sourced from reference TRBV18 and TRBJ1-2, is NAGVMQNPRHLVRRRGQEARLRCSPMKGHSHVYWYRQLPEEGLKFMVYLQKENIIDESGMPKERFSAEFPKEGPSILRIQQVVRGDSAAYFCASSRGSGDPNYGYTFGSGTRLTVV.

The chain employs TRBV6-1 and TRBJ1-2; unclear D gene. V was clipped by 0 bases and J by 0 bases, with 17 bases between them. The germline gives CDR1 MNHNS, CDR2 SASEGT. There are 18 residues in the CDR3. The CDR3 DNA reads TGTGCCAGCAGTGAAGCGCCTGGTTTAGCAGACGCTAACTATGGCTACACCTTC. Protein sequence: CASSEAPGLADANYGYTF.

The rearrangement links TRBV6-5 to TRBJ2-2; perhaps TRBD1 as D (5 bases). This CDR3 comprises 15 residues. The V gene's germline CDR1 is MNHEY and CDR2 SVGAGI. Trimming removed 8 bases from V and 7 bases from J, with 20 bases in between. The CDR3 region is CASPPQRCRGGELFF. The CDR3 DNA reads TGTGCCAGCCCCCCTCAGCGCTGTAGGGGCGGGGAGCTGTTTTTT.

This clone was observed once. This rearrangement joins TRBV28 to TRBJ2-7; TRBD1 agrees at 9 bases. Germline lookup yields CDR1 MDHEN and CDR2 SYDVKM. V lost 5 bases and J lost 8; bases outside the gene matches: 10. The CDR3 consists of 14 residues. DNA of the CDR3: TGTGCCAGCAGTGACCCCGGGACAGGGTTAAAGCAGTACTTC. It codes for CASSDPGTGLKQYF.

The chain recombines TRBV15 with TRBJ1-1, with 8 bases fitting TRBD1. The V gene end was trimmed by 3 bases and the J gene end by 4 bases; junction bases not matched to a gene: 4. The CDR3 runs to 14 residues. The germline gives CDR1 LNHNV, CDR2 YYDKDF (reference sequence). CDR3 DNA sequence: TGTGCCACCAGCAGTCGCACAGGGGGCACTGAAGCTTTCTTT. It encodes CATSSRTGGTEAFF.